A selection of T cell receptor beta chains follows, all from one sample in a study of T cell clonotyping in hematopoietic cell transplantation. Sequencing used immunoSEQ multiplex PCR; TCRdb keeps in-frame clones, though not all of them. The sample lists 25,000 to 35,000 clones, under 95% occurring once. The starting material was peripheral blood mononuclear cells, obtained before stem cell transplant. Source of these receptors: a middle-aged man with acute myeloid leukemia. Some clones in this sample may be carry-over from other donors' samples. The CDR3 runs from the conserved cysteine through the conserved F or W. A D gene is named only where the DNA matches it firmly. Not all rows give a size; the values are once, few, many and, for expanded clones, a class.

clone size	D gene	V gene	J gene	CDR3 DNA	CDR3 protein
NA	NA	TRBV28	TRBJ1-2	TGTGCCAGCAGCTTATTACCCAGTACACCCTATGGCTACACCTTC	CASSLLPSTPYGYTF
NA	NA	TRBV7-9	TRBJ2-3	TGTGCCAGCAGCGACGATACGCAGTATTTT	CASSDDTQYF
NA	NA	TRBV19	TRBJ1-1	TGTGCCAGTAGTACTAAGCAAGGAGGCACTGAAGCTTTCTTT	CASSTKQGGTEAFF
NA	TRBD1	TRBV5-4	TRBJ1-3	TGTGCCAGCAGCACCCCTGACAGGGGCGTCGGAAACACCATATATTTT	CASSTPDRGVGNTIYF
NA	TRBD2	TRBV5-4	TRBJ2-5	TGTGCCAGCAGCCCTCTACCGGGGGGCCAAGAGACCCAGTACTTC	CASSPLPGGQETQYF
NA	NA	TRBV2	TRBJ1-2	TGTGCCAGCAATTTGGGGGATTGGGGCTATGGCTACACCTTC	CASNLGDWGYGYTF
NA	NA	TRBV11-3	TRBJ2-5	TGTGCCAGCAGCTTACTGAGTCAAGAGACCCAGTACTTC	CASSLLSQETQYF
NA	NA	TRBV5-1	TRBJ2-7	TGCGCCAGCAGCTTTTCGGGGGGCAGCTACGAGCAGTACTTC	CASSFSGGSYEQYF
NA	TRBD2	TRBV29-1	TRBJ2-5	TGCAGTGGGGGGGAAGAGACCCAGTACTTC	CSGGEETQYF
NA	NA	TRBV6-6	TRBJ1-3	TGTGCCAGCAGACCACATCAGGGTGGTCCTGGAAACACCATATATTTT	CASRPHQGGPGNTIYF
NA	TRBD2	TRBV5-6	TRBJ2-1	TGTGCCAGCAGCCATAGCGGGTCCTACAATGAGCAGTTCTTC	CASSHSGSYNEQFF
NA	TRBD1	TRBV7-2	TRBJ1-1	TGTGCCAGCACCCTAGACAGGGTGGCTGAAGCTTTCTTT	CASTLDRVAEAFF
NA	TRBD2	TRBV18	TRBJ2-7	TGTGCCAGCTCACCAGGACTAGCGGGGGACTACGAGCAGTACTTC	CASSPGLAGDYEQYF
NA	TRBD2	TRBV28	TRBJ2-3	TGTGCCAGCACCCCGGGGGGGGAAAGGAATACGCAGTATTTT	CASTPGGERNTQYF
NA	NA	TRBV7-2	TRBJ1-5	TGTGCCAGCAGCCCGGGACGCCATCAGCCCCAGCATTTT	CASSPGRHQPQHF
NA	NA	TRBV28	TRBJ1-2	TGTGCCAGCAGTTTAAGCGCGGCAGGCCTAAGAACCTATGGCTACACCTTC	CASSLSAAGLRTYGYTF
NA	TRBD1	TRBV7-9	TRBJ2-2	TGTGCCAGCAGCGTGGGGACAGCTACCGGGGAGCTGTTTTTT	CASSVGTATGELFF
NA	NA	TRBV6-1	TRBJ2-7	TGTGCCAGCAGTGATATCTGGGTAAAACACTACGAGCAGTACTTC	CASSDIWVKHYEQYF
NA	NA	TRBV30	TRBJ1-1	TGTGCCTGGAGTCTCGCGGGGCGGCCCACTGAAGCTTTCTTT	CAWSLAGRPTEAFF
NA	NA	TRBV7-2	TRBJ2-7	TGTGCCAGCAGCAACTTAAGGACCGGGGGTCGGGAGCAGTACTTC	CASSNLRTGGREQYF
NA	TRBD1	TRBV7-2	TRBJ2-1	TGTGCCAGCAGCCGACGAACAGGGGCGACCTACAATGAGCAGTTCTTC	CASSRRTGATYNEQFF
NA	TRBD2	TRBV9	TRBJ2-7	TGTGCCAGCAGCGTACTAGCGGGGGGCGAGCAGTACTTC	CASSVLAGGEQYF
NA	NA	TRBV29-1	TRBJ2-4	TGCAGCGTTCTGGGGCAGGCCAACAACATTCAGTACTTC	CSVLGQANNIQYF
NA	NA	TRBV7-3	TRBJ1-3	TGTGCCAGCAGCTTGGCAGGGACTGGAAACACCATATATTTT	CASSLAGTGNTIYF
NA	NA	TRBV21-1	TRBJ2-7	TGTGCCAGCAGCAAGGCCTCAGGAGGGGAAGAGTCCCCCGAGGACGAGCAGTACTTC	CASSKASGGEESPEDEQYF
NA	NA	TRBV5-6	TRBJ2-5	TGTGCCAGCAGCTTGAATAGCGCCCAAGAGACCCAGTACTTC	CASSLNSAQETQYF
once	NA	TRBV7-2	TRBJ1-5	TGTGCCAGCAGCTTGGACGGGAGCAATCAGCCCCAGCATTTT	CASSLDGSNQPQHF
NA	NA	TRBV28	TRBJ2-7	TGTGCCAGCAGTTTAAATGGCGAGCAGTACTTC	CASSLNGEQYF
NA	TRBD1	TRBV4-1	TRBJ2-3	TGCGCCAGCAGCCGCTCCAGGGGGCTGTTGACAGATACGCAGTATTTT	CASSRSRGLLTDTQYF
NA	NA	TRBV4-3	TRBJ1-6	TGCGCCAGCAGCCAAGACCCGGGACACCTAGATTCACCCCTCCACTTT	CASSQDPGHLDSPLHF
NA	NA	TRBV9	TRBJ2-2	TGTGCCAGCACGGGACTCAACACCGGGGAGCTGTTTTTT	CASTGLNTGELFF
NA	NA	TRBV6-6	TRBJ2-2	TGTGCCAGCAGTTATCGACAGGTCAACACCGGGGAGCTGTTTTTT	CASSYRQVNTGELFF
NA	NA	TRBV7-2	TRBJ2-7	TGTGCCAGCAGCTTTTTCCCCGGAAATGGCGAGCAGTACTTC	CASSFFPGNGEQYF
NA	NA	TRBV5-6	TRBJ1-2	TGTGCCAGCAGCTTAGGGTCTGGATACAATAGTGGCTACACCTTC	CASSLGSGYNSGYTF
NA	TRBD1	TRBV10-3	TRBJ1-1	TGTGCCATCAGTGACCTCGGACAGGGTCGGACTGAAGCTTTCTTT	CAISDLGQGRTEAFF
NA	NA	TRBV4-3	TRBJ2-3	TGCGCCAGCAGCCAAGATACTAGCAGGAATACGCAGTATTTT	CASSQDTSRNTQYF
NA	TRBD1	TRBV28	TRBJ2-7	TGTGCCAGCACCTCAGGGGGTTCCTACGAGCAGTACTTC	CASTSGGSYEQYF
NA	TRBD1	TRBV6-1	TRBJ1-1	TGTGCCAGCACCCGACAGGGGACTCGAACTTTCTTT	CASTRQGTRTFF
NA	NA	TRBV2	TRBJ2-3	TGTGCCAGCAGCCGACTGGAGGCAAGCACAGATACGCAGTATTTT	CASSRLEASTDTQYF
NA	TRBD1	TRBV30	TRBJ1-5	TGTGCCTGGAGAGACCGGGACAGGGGGTACCAGCCCCAGCATTTT	CAWRDRDRGYQPQHF
once	NA	TRBV5-6	TRBJ2-7	TGTGCCAGCAGCTTGGTTAGGGATTCCTACGAGCAGTACTTC	CASSLVRDSYEQYF
NA	NA	TRBV19	TRBJ1-5	TGTGCCAGTAGTGCTTTCAGGGTAACGTCGTATTCGGATCAGCCCCAGCATTTT	CASSAFRVTSYSDQPQHF
NA	TRBD1	TRBV6-5	TRBJ2-7	TGTGCCAGCAGTCCGACAGGGGACTACGAGCAGTACTTC	CASSPTGDYEQYF
NA	TRBD1	TRBV28	TRBJ1-2	TGTGCCAGCGGAGGACAGGGGACCTCTAACTATGGCTACACCTTC	CASGGQGTSNYGYTF
NA	NA	TRBV30	TRBJ2-2	TGTGCCTGGAGTCTGATGAGAACCGGGGAGCTGTTTTTT	CAWSLMRTGELFF
NA	NA	TRBV7-3	TRBJ1-3	TGTGCCAGCATGACTTCGACGGGGGCGAGAGGAAACACCATATATTTT	CASMTSTGARGNTIYF
NA	NA	TRBV5-1	TRBJ2-3	TGCGCCAGCAGCGGGCCGGACACAGATACGCAGTATTTT	CASSGPDTDTQYF
NA	NA	TRBV25-1	TRBJ2-3	TGTGCCAGCAGTGCCCATGGAACATTCGCAGATACGCAGTATTTT	CASSAHGTFADTQYF
NA	TRBD2	TRBV7-3	TRBJ2-6	TGTGCCAGCAGCTCTACGGCGGGACTAGGGTCCTCCGGGGCCAACGTCCTGACTTTC	CASSSTAGLGSSGANVLTF